This TCR beta chain was observed in a study of neurological immune-mediated disorders. The time point denotes: technical triplicate 3. The sample holds many counts of this clonotype. TCRdb reprocessed the 5' RACE reads with MiXCR, giving one entry per CDR3 protein. The sample has approximately 28,000 distinct CDR3 sequences, about 16% seen once. The TCR originated in a female donor with HTLV-1-associated myelopathy (HAM/TSP). The sample taken for sequencing was CD4+ T cells from blood.

Written as DNA, the CDR3 is TGTGCCAGCAGTTACTCGAGACACTCGAACACTGAAGCTTTCTTT. Translated: CASSYSRHSNTEAFF. The rearrangement uses TRBV6-5 and TRBJ1-1; no clear D gene. The germline V and J ends were trimmed by 0 bases and 1 base, with 9 bases remaining between them. The CDR3 runs 15 residues. Germline V CDR1 and CDR2: MNHEY, SVGAGI.